A selection of T cell receptor beta chains follows, all from one sample in a study of T cell changes during pregnancy in multiple sclerosis. The protocol was immunoSEQ multiplex PCR, while the TCRdb copy is restricted to in-frame clones and leaves out a portion. The sample has over 90,000 clones, about nine tenths seen once. The starting material was peripheral blood, obtained in the second trimester of pregnancy. These receptors were collected from a female donor in good health, enrolled as a control in a pregnancy study. CDR3s include the opening cysteine and the closing phenylalanine or tryptophan. D genes are given only for firm matches. Clone size, where shown, is once, few, many, or a class for clones that have expanded.

V gene: TRBV28
clone size: -
D gene: -
J gene: TRBJ2-7
CDR3 DNA: TGTGCCAGCAGTTCCCTTGGAGGTTCCTACGAGCAGTACTTC
CDR3 protein: CASSSLGGSYEQYF

V gene: TRBV6-5
clone size: -
D gene: TRBD2
J gene: TRBJ2-5
CDR3 DNA: TGTGCCAGCAGTTACGGGCGGGAGGCGACCCAGTACTTC
CDR3 protein: CASSYGREATQYF

V gene: TRBV5-1
clone size: once
D gene: -
J gene: TRBJ1-2
CDR3 DNA: TGCGCCAGCAGCTTGGAGGGGGAATCGGGAACCTTC
CDR3 protein: CASSLEGESGTF

V gene: TRBV5-4
clone size: -
D gene: -
J gene: TRBJ2-1
CDR3 DNA: TGTGCCAGCACCGACTATAACACAGACAATGAGCAGTTCTTC
CDR3 protein: CASTDYNTDNEQFF

V gene: TRBV15
clone size: -
D gene: TRBD1
J gene: TRBJ1-4
CDR3 DNA: TGTGCCACCAGCAGAGGTGAACTGACAGGGGTTCGGGAAAAACTGTTTTTT
CDR3 protein: CATSRGELTGVREKLFF

V gene: TRBV9
clone size: -
D gene: -
J gene: TRBJ1-1
CDR3 DNA: TGTGCCAGCAGCGTAGGAGGGGGGGCCCTTGAAGCTTTCTTT
CDR3 protein: CASSVGGGALEAFF

V gene: TRBV11-2
clone size: once
D gene: TRBD1
J gene: TRBJ1-1
CDR3 DNA: TGTGCCAGCGGGACAGGGGTGAGCACTGAAGCTTTCTTT
CDR3 protein: CASGTGVSTEAFF

V gene: TRBV15
clone size: -
D gene: TRBD2
J gene: TRBJ2-1
CDR3 DNA: TGTGCCACCAGCAGAGAACTGGGCGGGAGCAATGAGCAGTTCTTC
CDR3 protein: CATSRELGGSNEQFF

V gene: TRBV5-1
clone size: -
D gene: -
J gene: TRBJ1-2
CDR3 DNA: TGCGCCAGCAGCTTGAATGTGGGGGAGGGCTATGGCTACACCTTC
CDR3 protein: CASSLNVGEGYGYTF

V gene: TRBV27
clone size: -
D gene: -
J gene: TRBJ1-4
CDR3 DNA: TGTGCCAGCAGTACCGAACACCCCGGTGGAGGGTCACCTGCAACTAATGAAAAACTGTTTTTT
CDR3 protein: CASSTEHPGGGSPATNEKLFF

V gene: TRBV28
clone size: -
D gene: -
J gene: TRBJ1-2
CDR3 DNA: TGTGCCAGCAGACCCGCCCACAAAGGGGGTGATGGCTACACCTTC
CDR3 protein: CASRPAHKGGDGYTF

V gene: TRBV27
clone size: -
D gene: -
J gene: TRBJ2-7
CDR3 DNA: TGTGCCAGCAGTTTCAACAGGGGGGGGTACGAGCAGTACTTC
CDR3 protein: CASSFNRGGYEQYF

V gene: TRBV5-4
clone size: -
D gene: -
J gene: TRBJ2-5
CDR3 DNA: TGTGCCAGCAGCTTGGCCCCCCGGGAGACCCAGTACTTC
CDR3 protein: CASSLAPRETQYF

V gene: TRBV28
clone size: -
D gene: -
J gene: TRBJ2-7
CDR3 DNA: TGTGCCAGCAGCGAGCCTTCCTACGAGCAGTACTTC
CDR3 protein: CASSEPSYEQYF

V gene: TRBV5-1
clone size: once
D gene: -
J gene: TRBJ2-2
CDR3 DNA: TGCGCCAGCAGCTTGAGCTCAGGGGCGGTCGGGACCGGGGAGCTGTTTTTT
CDR3 protein: CASSLSSGAVGTGELFF

V gene: TRBV20-1
clone size: -
D gene: -
J gene: TRBJ2-1
CDR3 DNA: TGCAGCCACGCAACCGGCAATGAGCAGTTCTTC
CDR3 protein: CSHATGNEQFF

V gene: TRBV6-5
clone size: -
D gene: TRBD1
J gene: TRBJ1-1
CDR3 DNA: TGTGCCAGCAGTTCTGGACAGGGGTACACTGAAGCTTTCTTT
CDR3 protein: CASSSGQGYTEAFF

V gene: TRBV5-8
clone size: -
D gene: -
J gene: TRBJ2-3
CDR3 DNA: TGTGCCAGCAGCTTCCGGGGAGCGCCAGATACGCAGTATTTT
CDR3 protein: CASSFRGAPDTQYF

V gene: TRBV9
clone size: once
D gene: TRBD2
J gene: TRBJ2-5
CDR3 DNA: TGTGCCAGCAGCCCGGGAGTCGGGCGGGGGAGCCAAGAGACCCAGTACTTC
CDR3 protein: CASSPGVGRGSQETQYF

V gene: TRBV4-3
clone size: -
D gene: TRBD2
J gene: TRBJ2-4
CDR3 DNA: TGCGCCAGCAGCCCCCGACTAGCGGCCACAGCCAAAAACATTCAGTACTTC
CDR3 protein: CASSPRLAATAKNIQYF

V gene: TRBV5-4
clone size: -
D gene: TRBD2
J gene: TRBJ2-1
CDR3 DNA: TGTGCCAGCAGCTTGGGACGGGCTAGCGGTTACAATGAGCAGTTCTTC
CDR3 protein: CASSLGRASGYNEQFF

V gene: TRBV18
clone size: -
D gene: TRBD1
J gene: TRBJ2-5
CDR3 DNA: TGTGCCAGCTCACCGCCCAGACAGGGAGTAGGGCAAGAGACCCAGTACTTC
CDR3 protein: CASSPPRQGVGQETQYF

V gene: TRBV11-2
clone size: -
D gene: -
J gene: TRBJ2-7
CDR3 DNA: TGTGCCAGCAGCTTGGGCAGCCCCTACGAGCAGTACTTC
CDR3 protein: CASSLGSPYEQYF

V gene: TRBV4-3
clone size: -
D gene: TRBD1
J gene: TRBJ2-7
CDR3 DNA: TGCGCCAGCAGCCAAGATCTCCCGGGACAGGGGTACGAGCAGTACTTC
CDR3 protein: CASSQDLPGQGYEQYF

V gene: TRBV5-1
clone size: -
D gene: -
J gene: TRBJ1-1
CDR3 DNA: TGCGCCAGCAGCTTGTTGGGGGGAAGGGTGAACACTGAAGCTTTCTTT
CDR3 protein: CASSLLGGRVNTEAFF

V gene: TRBV5-1
clone size: -
D gene: TRBD1
J gene: TRBJ2-5
CDR3 DNA: TGCGCCAGCAGCTTGGGTTCCGGGACAGGGGGCGTGGAGACCCAGTACTTC
CDR3 protein: CASSLGSGTGGVETQYF

V gene: TRBV9
clone size: -
D gene: TRBD2
J gene: TRBJ2-7
CDR3 DNA: TGTGCCAGCAGTACTACGGGAGGGGAGGAGCAGTACTTC
CDR3 protein: CASSTTGGEEQYF

V gene: TRBV5-4
clone size: -
D gene: TRBD2
J gene: TRBJ2-5
CDR3 DNA: TGTGCCAGCAGCTCTAAGGGAGGGGAGTGGGAGACCCAGTACTTC
CDR3 protein: CASSSKGGEWETQYF

V gene: TRBV19
clone size: -
D gene: -
J gene: TRBJ1-2
CDR3 DNA: TGTGCCAGTAGTATCAGTTGGCAACCTGGTAGCGGCTACACCTTC
CDR3 protein: CASSISWQPGSGYTF

V gene: TRBV19
clone size: -
D gene: -
J gene: TRBJ1-2
CDR3 DNA: TGTGCCAGTAGCCCCCCGGGGGGGGGTTTTTATGGCTACACCTTC
CDR3 protein: CASSPPGGGFYGYTF

V gene: TRBV10-3
clone size: -
D gene: -
J gene: TRBJ1-4
CDR3 DNA: TGTGCCATCAGTGAGTCGATAGACACCGAAAAACTGTTTTTT
CDR3 protein: CAISESIDTEKLFF

V gene: TRBV7-6
clone size: -
D gene: -
J gene: TRBJ1-4
CDR3 DNA: TGTGCCAGCAGCCCCCAGTTCCCCCCGCGGGAAAAACTGTTTTTT
CDR3 protein: CASSPQFPPREKLFF

V gene: TRBV7-9
clone size: -
D gene: TRBD1
J gene: TRBJ1-2
CDR3 DNA: TGTGCCAGCAGCTTATGGGACAGGGCGTCCGGGGACTATGGCTACACCTTC
CDR3 protein: CASSLWDRASGDYGYTF

V gene: TRBV2
clone size: -
D gene: TRBD1
J gene: TRBJ2-7
CDR3 DNA: TGTGCCAGTACGAACCGGGACAGGGATTCCGAGCAGTACTTC
CDR3 protein: CASTNRDRDSEQYF

V gene: TRBV7-8
clone size: -
D gene: TRBD1
J gene: TRBJ2-7
CDR3 DNA: TGTGCCAGCAGCACCGGGACAGTACCAACCTACGAGCAGTACTTC
CDR3 protein: CASSTGTVPTYEQYF

V gene: TRBV9
clone size: -
D gene: -
J gene: TRBJ2-1
CDR3 DNA: TGTGCCAGCAGCGTCCAGGGCGGGGAGGTCCCGTACAATGAGCAGTTCTTC
CDR3 protein: CASSVQGGEVPYNEQFF

V gene: TRBV5-6
clone size: -
D gene: -
J gene: TRBJ2-7
CDR3 DNA: TGTGCCAGCAGCTTCCTAAATGACTTTTCCTACGAGCAGTACTTC
CDR3 protein: CASSFLNDFSYEQYF

V gene: TRBV11-3
clone size: -
D gene: TRBD2
J gene: TRBJ2-1
CDR3 DNA: TGTGCCAGCAGCCTTAGATGGGGAGTAGCGGGAGGGCGTCAAAGTGAGCAGTTCTTC
CDR3 protein: CASSLRWGVAGGRQSEQFF

V gene: TRBV11-2
clone size: -
D gene: TRBD1
J gene: TRBJ1-4
CDR3 DNA: TGTGCCAGCAGTATAATTTCCGGGACAGTCGAAAAACTGTTTTTT
CDR3 protein: CASSIISGTVEKLFF

V gene: TRBV10-2
clone size: once
D gene: -
J gene: TRBJ2-3
CDR3 DNA: TGCGCCAGCAGTGAGCCCAGGGCCTCCCCAGATACGCAGTATTTT
CDR3 protein: CASSEPRASPDTQYF

V gene: TRBV7-9
clone size: few
D gene: -
J gene: TRBJ1-2
CDR3 DNA: TGTGCCAGCAGCTTAACTGGAAACTATGGCCACACCTTC
CDR3 protein: CASSLTGNYGHTF

V gene: TRBV6-6
clone size: -
D gene: TRBD2
J gene: TRBJ2-5
CDR3 DNA: TGTGCCAGCAGTTACGGGGGGGGTCATCAAGAGACCCAGTACTTC
CDR3 protein: CASSYGGGHQETQYF

V gene: TRBV10-2
clone size: -
D gene: -
J gene: TRBJ2-7
CDR3 DNA: TGCGCCAGCAGTGAGAACGGGACACCTACCTACGAGCAGTACTTC
CDR3 protein: CASSENGTPTYEQYF

V gene: TRBV19
clone size: -
D gene: -
J gene: TRBJ1-5
CDR3 DNA: TGTGCCTCCGGCAGGGTGCAGGGGAGCAATCAGCCCCAGCATTTT
CDR3 protein: CASGRVQGSNQPQHF

V gene: TRBV6-6
clone size: -
D gene: TRBD1
J gene: TRBJ1-3
CDR3 DNA: TGTGCCAGCAGACCGTCAGGACAGGGTGAAGGAAACACCATATATTTT
CDR3 protein: CASRPSGQGEGNTIYF

V gene: TRBV6-1
clone size: -
D gene: TRBD2
J gene: TRBJ2-2
CDR3 DNA: TGTGCCAGCGGACTAGCGGGGGGGCGGACCGGGGAGCTGTTTTTT
CDR3 protein: CASGLAGGRTGELFF

V gene: TRBV28
clone size: -
D gene: -
J gene: TRBJ1-2
CDR3 DNA: TGTGCCAGCAGAGAAAGGACTCCAAACTTGTTTGGCTACACCTTC
CDR3 protein: CASRERTPNLFGYTF

V gene: TRBV9
clone size: -
D gene: -
J gene: TRBJ2-7
CDR3 DNA: TGTGCCAGCAGTCACGGAGGGAGAGCCTCCTACGAGCAGTACTTC
CDR3 protein: CASSHGGRASYEQYF

V gene: TRBV19
clone size: -
D gene: TRBD1
J gene: TRBJ2-7
CDR3 DNA: TGTGCCAGTAGTATATCAGGACAGGGCTACGAGCAGTACTTC
CDR3 protein: CASSISGQGYEQYF

V gene: TRBV6-5
clone size: -
D gene: -
J gene: TRBJ2-7
CDR3 DNA: TGTGCCAGCACCCAGGTGGGGAGCTCCTACGAGCAGTACTTC
CDR3 protein: CASTQVGSSYEQYF

V gene: TRBV14
clone size: -
D gene: -
J gene: TRBJ1-2
CDR3 DNA: TGTGCCAGCAGCCAAGTGAGGGAGGGCTATGGCTACACCTTC
CDR3 protein: CASSQVREGYGYTF

V gene: TRBV19
clone size: -
D gene: -
J gene: TRBJ1-2
CDR3 DNA: TGTGCCAGTCATCTCAGGGGCCCGAACTATGGCTACACCTTC
CDR3 protein: CASHLRGPNYGYTF

V gene: TRBV28
clone size: -
D gene: -
J gene: TRBJ2-3
CDR3 DNA: TGTGCCAGCAGTTTCTCCGGGATCCCGGCAAGGTATTTT
CDR3 protein: CASSFSGIPARYF

V gene: TRBV30
clone size: -
D gene: TRBD1
J gene: TRBJ2-1
CDR3 DNA: TGTGCCCGAGTCGACAGGGGCCAATATGAGCAGTTCTTC
CDR3 protein: CARVDRGQYEQFF

V gene: TRBV25-1
clone size: -
D gene: TRBD1
J gene: TRBJ1-6
CDR3 DNA: TGTGCCAGCAGTGGGGACAGGGGGCTGAATTCACCCCTCCACTTT
CDR3 protein: CASSGDRGLNSPLHF

V gene: TRBV10-1
clone size: -
D gene: -
J gene: TRBJ1-1
CDR3 DNA: TGCGCCAGCAGTGAGGGGGCAGGGAAATCTCATACTGAAGCTTTCTTT
CDR3 protein: CASSEGAGKSHTEAFF

V gene: TRBV11-3
clone size: -
D gene: -
J gene: TRBJ1-3
CDR3 DNA: TGTGCCAGCAGCTTAGATTACAGAAACACCATATATTTT
CDR3 protein: CASSLDYRNTIYF

V gene: TRBV5-1
clone size: -
D gene: TRBD1
J gene: TRBJ2-5
CDR3 DNA: TGCGCCAGCAGCTCTGACAGGGCTCGGGAGACCCAGTACTTC
CDR3 protein: CASSSDRARETQYF

V gene: TRBV4-1
clone size: -
D gene: -
J gene: TRBJ1-1
CDR3 DNA: TGCGCCAGCAGCCCCCCCGAGGGACTGATGAACACTGAAGCTTTCTTT
CDR3 protein: CASSPPEGLMNTEAFF